This T cell receptor beta chain stems from a study of early T cells in non-severe SARS-CoV-2 infection (TCRdb year 2021). Context from the whole study: Bulk RNA from unsorted whole blood was used for TCR sequencing, so alpha and beta chains could not be paired.

V ends up 7 bases short and J 6 bases short, with an unmatched junction base count of 9. Measured from the cysteine to the phenylalanine, the CDR3 is 13 residues long. Only CDR3 DNA is held: 39 bases, read in frame from base 1. Based on the germline V gene, the CDR1 and CDR2 sequences are SQVTM and ANQGSEA. Libraries were prepared through 5' RACE. Instrument used: NextSeq 500. Unique molecular identifiers were attached to individual cDNA molecules in the TCR library protocol so that sequencing error and PCR bias could be corrected. Sequencing covered both TCR alpha and beta chains, and within each sample the abundances of alpha and beta sequences were tightly co-correlated. Concerning the study's data processing: Decombinator V4 was used to perform V gene, J gene and CDR3 annotation of TCR sequences. TCRs were defined as expanded if a significant change between any two time points was detected under a Poisson model with p below 0.0001. TCR abundances were normalised to the total number of TCRs sequenced per sample and were expressed as counts per million. TRAV1-2 paired with TRAJ12, TRAJ20 or TRAJ33 defined MAIT TCRs, while TRAV10 paired with TRAJ18 defined iNKT TCRs. VDJdb, accessed 1 November 2021, was searched for CMV, EBV and SARS-CoV-2 annotated TCRs, excluding TCRs annotated for multiple antigens. In-frame beta chains were kept once TCRdb had trimmed the public reads at Q25 with fastp and called clones with MiXCR. Every distinct CDR3 protein forms one entry, paired with its most common genes and DNA. V and J calls and clone size were set by TCRdb, not the authors. The sample has about 98,000 distinct CDR3 sequences on record, under 15% of them singletons. Clones ranked in the top ten supply roughly 7% of the sample.

Paper-wide results and their limitations: Matching against VDJdb was skewed toward anti-spike CD8 responses, likely underestimated virus-specific expansions, and missed private and CD4 specificities.

In regard to this clonotype: Its antigen remains unidentified. No much larger clone is present one base from it, and per-base qualities are unavailable.

Set within a cohort of healthcare workers in London, UK, this nested case-control study involved weekly PCR testing of nasopharyngeal swabs along with blood sampling. Healthcare workers were recruited during the week of the UK lockdown, between 23 and 31 March 2020, and followed weekly for up to about 15 weeks. The chain couples TRBV29-1 to TRBJ2-3, with 8 central nucleotides matching TRBD1. This receptor was taken from an adult who was a healthcare worker with PCR-confirmed SARS-CoV-2 infection or an uninfected control (not recorded which). The sample comprised whole blood. The nucleotide sequence is given as TGCAGCGCCGGGACAGGACAGGCGGATACGCAGTATTTT. Its amino acids are CSAGTGQADTQYF.